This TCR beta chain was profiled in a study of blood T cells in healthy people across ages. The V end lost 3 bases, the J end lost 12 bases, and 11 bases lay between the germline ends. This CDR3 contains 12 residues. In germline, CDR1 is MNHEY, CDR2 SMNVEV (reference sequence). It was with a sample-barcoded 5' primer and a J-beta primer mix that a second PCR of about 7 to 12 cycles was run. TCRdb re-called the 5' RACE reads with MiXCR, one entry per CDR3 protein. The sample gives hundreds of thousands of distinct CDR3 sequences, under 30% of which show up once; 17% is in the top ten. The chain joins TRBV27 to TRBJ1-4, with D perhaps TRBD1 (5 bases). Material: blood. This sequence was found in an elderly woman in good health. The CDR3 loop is CASSFRGGELFF. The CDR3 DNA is TGTGCCAGCAGTTTTCGTGGGGGAGAACTGTTTTTT.